Each of the 19 T cell receptor beta chains below was sequenced from the same sample in a study of blood T cell repertoires in COVID-19. Clones were read by immunoSEQ multiplex PCR, and TCRdb kept only the in-frame ones, dropping some. The sample yields roughly 72,000 clones, roughly 80% seen once. The sequenced sample consisted of peripheral blood. Receptor source: an elderly woman with acute or convalescent COVID-19.

The chain is built from TRBV5-6 and TRBJ2-7, with 9 bases matching TRBD1. Germline CDR1 reads SGHDT; CDR2 reads YYEEEE. The CDR3 extends over 15 amino acids. Trimming at V came to 0 bases and at J to 5 bases, leaving 6 bases not matched to a gene. CDR3 loop: CASSLAGTGLNEQYF. The CDR3 DNA is TGTGCCAGCAGCTTGGCGGGGACAGGGCTGAACGAGCAGTACTTC.

The chain recombines TRBV28 with TRBJ2-3, with 8 bases fitting TRBD2. With V trimmed by 8 bases and J by 11 bases, 15 bases remained unmatched. The germline V gene encodes CDR1 MDHEN and CDR2 SYDVKM. There are 14 residues in the CDR3. In nucleotides, the CDR3 is TGTGCCAGCGAGGGGACGGGAGGGGATCTTAAGCAGTATTTT. This encodes CASEGTGGDLKQYF. Full variable domain (rest looked up from reference TRBV28 and TRBJ2-3): DVKVTQSSRYLVKRTGEKVFLECVQDMDHENMFWYRQDPGLGLRLIYFSYDVKMKEKGDIPEGYSVSREKKERFSLILESASTNQTSMYLCASEGTGGDLKQYFGPGTRLTVL.

The chain carries TRBV9 and TRBJ1-1, with TRBD1 as a possible D gene (5 bases). There are 14 residues in the CDR3. Between the trimmed V and J ends, which lost 0 bases and 4 bases, there was a span of 10 bases. Germline CDR1 is SGDLS and CDR2 is YYNGEE. Here the CDR3 reads CASSVGGEGTEAFF. In DNA form, the CDR3 reads TGTGCCAGCAGCGTAGGAGGGGAGGGCACTGAAGCTTTCTTT.

The chain links TRBV23-1 to TRBJ2-7; 13 bases match TRBD2. TRBV23-1 carries the ORF label, with uncertain function. Unmatched junction bases numbered 13, after V lost 8 bases and J lost 6 bases. This CDR3 is built from 16 residues. The CDR3 DNA is TGCGCCAGCTTCGGACTAGCGGGAGTTTCCTCGAGCGAGCAGTACTTC. This translates into CASFGLAGVSSSEQYF.

This chain connects TRBV29-1 to TRBJ2-4; perhaps TRBD2 as D (6 bases). Germline CDR1 and CDR2: SQVTM and ANQGSEA. V gave up 5 bases and J gave up 4 bases, with 15 bases separating them. This CDR3 spans 14 amino acids. The CDR3 reads CSVLLLAGKNIQYF. The CDR3 coding sequence is TGCAGCGTTCTATTACTAGCTGGGAAAAACATTCAGTACTTC.

The chain uses TRBV6-1 and TRBJ2-4; 10 nucleotides line up with TRBD2. CDR1 is MNHNS, CDR2 SASEGT, per germline. J lost 0 bases, V lost 2 bases, and 4 bases had no gene match. The CDR3 sequence is 17 residues long. As DNA, the CDR3 is TGTGCCAGCAGTGAAACTAGCGGGATGGGAGCCAAAAACATTCAGTACTTC. Translation: CASSETSGMGAKNIQYF.

The rearrangement joins TRBV28 to TRBJ1-2, with 11 bases aligning to TRBD1. The CDR3 totals 16 residues. V shed 2 bases and J 6 bases; nucleotides not matched to a gene: 8. Germline-derived CDR1 and CDR2 are MDHEN and SYDVKM. The chain's CDR3 is CASSLVGQGAFHGYTF. CDR3 in DNA: TGTGCCAGCAGTTTAGTTGGACAGGGGGCGTTTCATGGCTACACCTTC.

This clone was seen just once. The chain combines TRBV6-5 with TRBJ1-5, with D possibly being TRBD1 (6 bases). The CDR3 is made up of 14 amino acids. The germline gives CDR1 MNHEY, CDR2 SVGAGI. Trimming took 6 bases from V and 6 from J, leaving 15 bases between them. The CDR3 loop reads CASRGQGIVQPQHF. In DNA form, the CDR3 reads TGTGCCAGCAGGGGGCAGGGGATTGTTCAGCCCCAGCATTTT.

The chain combines TRBV6-5 with TRBJ2-2; a possible D gene is TRBD1 (6 bases). V shed 4 bases and J shed 6 bases, with 12 bases lying between them. The germline V gene has CDR1 MNHEY and CDR2 SVGAGI. This CDR3 has 14 amino acids. The CDR3 DNA follows: TGTGCCAGCAGTTCGTTAGGGGGACCCGGGGAGCTGTTTTTT. It translates to CASSSLGGPGELFF.

The rearrangement joins TRBV18 to TRBJ2-1; no clear D gene. The V gene lost 1 base and the J gene lost 0 bases, with 4 bases spanning the gap. Germline CDR1 is KGHSH and CDR2 is LQKENI. CDR3 length equals 14 residues. The CDR3 region is CASSPLSSYNEQFF. The CDR3 region has the DNA TGTGCCAGCTCACCACTTAGCTCCTACAATGAGCAGTTCTTC.

The chain employs TRBV18 and TRBJ1-4; D may be TRBD1 (5 bases). CDR1 is KGHSH, CDR2 LQKENI, per germline. The CDR3 length is 15 residues. The germline V and J ends were trimmed by 3 bases and 5 bases, with 13 bases remaining between them. The CDR3 here is CASSPTGTSNEKLFF. CDR3 DNA sequence: TGTGCCAGCTCACCTACTGGGACTTCAAATGAAAAACTGTTTTTT. Full variable domain (missing parts from reference TRBV18 and TRBJ1-4): NAGVMQNPRHLVRRRGQEARLRCSPMKGHSHVYWYRQLPEEGLKFMVYLQKENIIDESGMPKERFSAEFPKEGPSILRIQQVVRGDSAAYFCASSPTGTSNEKLFFGSGTQLSVL.

The genes are TRBV5-5 and TRBJ2-1; 13 positions match TRBD2. Germline values: CDR1 SGHKS, CDR2 YYEKEE (reference sequence). Unmatched junction bases numbered 10, after V lost 3 bases and J lost 7 bases. The CDR3 totals 17 residues. CDR3 nucleotide sequence: TGTGCCAGCAGCTGGACTAGCGGGAGCCCCCCAGGGAATGAGCAGTTCTTC. Its protein is CASSWTSGSPPGNEQFF.

V gene TRBV7-6 combines with J gene TRBJ2-1, with TRBD2 matching over 10 bases. Trimming cost V 5 bases and J 5 bases; bases outside gene matches: 15. The CDR3 contains 18 residues. Germline CDR1 reads SGHVS; CDR2 reads FNYEAQ. The CDR3 region is CASSPGLPGLASHNEQFF. For the CDR3, the DNA is TGTGCCAGCAGCCCCGGGCTACCGGGACTAGCGTCCCACAATGAGCAGTTCTTC.

The chain joins TRBV11-2 to TRBJ1-3, with 8 nucleotides matching TRBD1. Germline CDR1 reads SGHAT; CDR2 reads FQNNGV. Losses at the gene ends were 5 bases for V and 1 base for J; bases not matched to a gene: 13. The CDR3 totals 18 residues. In DNA form, the CDR3 reads TGTGCCAGCAGCCAGGACAGGGTATTTTATGATTCTGGAAACACCATATATTTT. Residues: CASSQDRVFYDSGNTIYF.

This clone turned up a few times. J is TRBJ1-1 and V is TRBV11-2, with 7 bases fitting TRBD1. J was trimmed by 9 bases and V by 4 bases; bases with no gene match: 8. CDR1 is SGHAT, CDR2 FQNNGV, per germline. The CDR3 is 13 residues long. CDR3 region: CASSSYRGKKAFF. The CDR3 DNA reads as TGTGCCAGCAGCTCCTACAGGGGAAAAAAAGCTTTCTTT.

The chain joins TRBV28 to TRBJ2-5, with 8 bases that match TRBD2. The CDR3 totals 17 residues. From germline, CDR1 is MDHEN and CDR2 SYDVKM. With V trimmed by 2 bases and J by 5 bases, 13 bases remained unmatched. CDR3 nucleotides: TGTGCCAGCAGTTTAGGACTAGCCTTCGAGAGGGGGGAGACCCAGTACTTC. Its protein is CASSLGLAFERGETQYF.

This clone occurred once. V usage is TRBV27 and J usage is TRBJ1-1; 9 bases are a match to TRBD1. J gave up 4 bases and V 3 bases, and 9 bases lay outside the gene matches. The germline V gene has CDR1 MNHEY and CDR2 SMNVEV (reference sequence). The CDR3 extends over 16 amino acids. The CDR3, as DNA: TGTGCCAGCAGTTTCCTACAGGGGGCTTGGGGCACTGAAGCTTTCTTT. Protein: CASSFLQGAWGTEAFF.

This CDR3 reads CASSQDESGEAHGTDTQYF. Here the CDR3 DNA reads TGTGCCAGCAGCCAAGATGAGTCGGGAGAGGCCCACGGCACAGATACGCAGTATTTT. The rearrangement joins TRBV3-1 (or the pseudogene TRBV3-2) to TRBJ2-3, with D perhaps TRBD2 (6 bases). The germline gives CDR1 LGHDT, CDR2 YNNKEL (reference sequence). The CDR3 runs 19 residues. V lost 0 bases and J 1 base, leaving 20 bases between the germline ends.

The rearrangement links TRBV7-3 to TRBJ2-5; a possible D gene is TRBD1 (6 bases). V gave up 2 bases and J gave up 2 bases, with 15 bases separating them. The CDR3 runs 16 residues. From germline, CDR1 is SGHTA and CDR2 FQGTGA. CDR3 protein: CASSLLGWGLQETQYF. CDR3 DNA: TGTGCCAGCAGCTTACTGGGCTGGGGGCTTCAAGAGACCCAGTACTTC.